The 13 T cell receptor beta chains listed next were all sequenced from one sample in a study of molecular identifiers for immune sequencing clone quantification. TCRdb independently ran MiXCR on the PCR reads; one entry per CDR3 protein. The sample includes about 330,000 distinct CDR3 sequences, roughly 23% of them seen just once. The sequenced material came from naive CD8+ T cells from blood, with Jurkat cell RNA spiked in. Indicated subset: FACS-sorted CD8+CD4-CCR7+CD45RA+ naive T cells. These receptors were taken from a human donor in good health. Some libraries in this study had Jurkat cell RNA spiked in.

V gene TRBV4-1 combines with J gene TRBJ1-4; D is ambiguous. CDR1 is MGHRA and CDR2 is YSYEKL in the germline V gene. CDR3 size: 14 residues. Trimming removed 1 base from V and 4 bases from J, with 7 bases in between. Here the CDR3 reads CASSQVGNNEKLFF. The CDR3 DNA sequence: TGCGCCAGCAGCCAAGTGGGGAATAATGAAAAACTGTTTTTT.

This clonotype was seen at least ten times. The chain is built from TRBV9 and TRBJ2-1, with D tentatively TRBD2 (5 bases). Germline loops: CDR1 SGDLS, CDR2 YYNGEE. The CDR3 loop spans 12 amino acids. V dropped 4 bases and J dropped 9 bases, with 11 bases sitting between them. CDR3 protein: CASSPLDPEQFF. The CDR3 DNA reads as TGTGCCAGCAGCCCACTAGACCCTGAGCAGTTCTTC.

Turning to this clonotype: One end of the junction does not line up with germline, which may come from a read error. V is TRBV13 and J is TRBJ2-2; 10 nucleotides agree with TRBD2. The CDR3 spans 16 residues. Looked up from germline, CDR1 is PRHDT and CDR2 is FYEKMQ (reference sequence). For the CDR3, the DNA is TGTGCCAGCAGCTCCCAGCGGGAGGGGAACGCCGGGGAGCTGTTTTTT. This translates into CASSSQREGNAGELFF.

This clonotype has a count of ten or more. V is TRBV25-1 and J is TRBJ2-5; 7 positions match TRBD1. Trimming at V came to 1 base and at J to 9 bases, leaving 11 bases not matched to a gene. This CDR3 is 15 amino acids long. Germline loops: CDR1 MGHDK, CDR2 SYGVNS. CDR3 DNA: TGTGCCAGCAGTGAATTAGCGACAGGGTCGTTGGCCCAGTACTTC. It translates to CASSELATGSLAQYF.

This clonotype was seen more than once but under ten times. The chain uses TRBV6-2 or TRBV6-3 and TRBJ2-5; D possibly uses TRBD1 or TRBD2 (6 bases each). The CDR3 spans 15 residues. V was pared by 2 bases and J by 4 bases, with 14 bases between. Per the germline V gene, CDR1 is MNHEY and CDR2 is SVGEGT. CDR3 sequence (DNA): TGTGCCAGCAGTTACGTTAAGGGGGGAGGAGAGACCCAGTACTTC. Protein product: CASSYVKGGGETQYF.

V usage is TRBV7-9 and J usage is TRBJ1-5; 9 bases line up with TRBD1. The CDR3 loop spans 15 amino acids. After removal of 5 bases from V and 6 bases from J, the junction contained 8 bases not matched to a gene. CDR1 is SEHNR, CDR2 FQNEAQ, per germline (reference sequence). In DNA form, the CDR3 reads TGTGCCAGCAGCGACGGGACAGGGAACGGTCAGCCCCAGCATTTT. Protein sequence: CASSDGTGNGQPQHF.

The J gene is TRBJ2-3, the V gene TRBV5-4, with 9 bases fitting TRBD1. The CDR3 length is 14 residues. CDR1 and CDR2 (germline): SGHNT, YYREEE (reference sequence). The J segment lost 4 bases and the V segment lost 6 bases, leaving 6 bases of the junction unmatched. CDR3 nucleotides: TGTGCCAGCAACCAGGACAGGGGCGCAGATACGCAGTATTTT. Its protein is CASNQDRGADTQYF.

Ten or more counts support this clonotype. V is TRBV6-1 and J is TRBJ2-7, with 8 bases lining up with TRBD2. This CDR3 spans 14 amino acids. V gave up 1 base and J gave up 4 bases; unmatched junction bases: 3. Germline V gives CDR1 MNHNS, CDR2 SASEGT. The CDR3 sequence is CASSEGLAGYEQYF. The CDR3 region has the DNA TGTGCCAGCAGTGAAGGGCTAGCGGGTTACGAGCAGTACTTC.

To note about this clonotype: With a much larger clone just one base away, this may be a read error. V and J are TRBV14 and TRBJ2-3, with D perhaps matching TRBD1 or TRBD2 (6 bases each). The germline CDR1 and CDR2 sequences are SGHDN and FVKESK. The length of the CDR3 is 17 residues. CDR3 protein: CASSKGGLADYTDTKYF. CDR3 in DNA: TGTGCCAGCAGCAAGGGGGGTCTCGCGGACTACACAGATACGAAGTATTTT.

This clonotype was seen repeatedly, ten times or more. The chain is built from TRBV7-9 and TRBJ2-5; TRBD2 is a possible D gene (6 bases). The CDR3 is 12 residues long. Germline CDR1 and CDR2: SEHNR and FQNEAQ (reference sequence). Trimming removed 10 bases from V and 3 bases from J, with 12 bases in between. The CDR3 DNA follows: TGTGCCATACAGCCGGGGGAAGAGACCCAGTACTTC. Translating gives CAIQPGEETQYF.

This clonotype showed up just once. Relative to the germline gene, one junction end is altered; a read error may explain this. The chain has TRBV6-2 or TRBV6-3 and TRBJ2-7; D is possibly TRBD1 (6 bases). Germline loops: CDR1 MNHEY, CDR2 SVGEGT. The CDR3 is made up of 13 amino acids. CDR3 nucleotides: TGTGCCAGCAGTTTGGGACATTCCTACGAGCAGGACTTC. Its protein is CASSLGHSYEQDF.

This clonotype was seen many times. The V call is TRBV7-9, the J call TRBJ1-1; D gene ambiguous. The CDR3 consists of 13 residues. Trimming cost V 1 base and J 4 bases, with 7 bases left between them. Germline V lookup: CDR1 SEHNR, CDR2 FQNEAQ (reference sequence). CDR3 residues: CASSLVGPTEAFF. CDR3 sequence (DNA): TGTGCCAGCAGCTTAGTGGGCCCCACTGAAGCTTTCTTT.

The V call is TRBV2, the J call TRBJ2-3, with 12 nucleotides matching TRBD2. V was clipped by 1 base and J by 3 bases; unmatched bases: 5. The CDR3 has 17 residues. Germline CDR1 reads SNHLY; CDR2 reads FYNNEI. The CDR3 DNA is TGTGCCAGCAGTGAAGGGACTAGCGGGATTTCTACAGATACGCAGTATTTT. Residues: CASSEGTSGISTDTQYF.